This T cell receptor (beta chain) was sequenced for a study of cytomegalovirus exposure and HLA in healthy donors. CDR3 length: 15 amino acids. Trimming removed 2 bases from V and 3 bases from J; junction bases left unmatched: 3. Germline loops: CDR1 KGHSH, CDR2 LQKENI. The primer mix had 60 Vbeta and 13 Jbeta primers. Sequencing used immunoSEQ multiplex PCR; TCRdb keeps in-frame clones, though not all of them. The sample comprises some 150,000 clones, over 75% of which are singletons, and approximately 2% rests with the top ten. The rearrangement joins TRBV18 to TRBJ1-5, with TRBD1 matching 8 bases. Sample: PBMCs. The sequence was collected from a man aged 25-45 years in good health and CMV-seronegative. The CDR3 coding sequence is TGTGCCAGCTCACCAACGACAGGGGACAATCAGCCCCAGCATTTT. Protein: CASSPTTGDNQPQHF. Complete variable domain (other parts from reference TRBV18 and TRBJ1-5): NAGVMQNPRHLVRRRGQEARLRCSPMKGHSHVYWYRQLPEEGLKFMVYLQKENIIDESGMPKERFSAEFPKEGPSILRIQQVVRGDSAAYFCASSPTTGDNQPQHFGDGTRLSIL.